These 16 T cell receptor beta chains were sequenced from one sample in a study of T cell responses to AZD1222 COVID-19 vaccine. Generated by immunoSEQ multiplex PCR, the TCRdb table keeps only in-frame clones and is missing some. In the table there are more than 90,000 clones, around 84% of which are singletons. The sequencing used peripheral blood, collected 28 days after the second AZD1222 dose. All receptors derive from an adult who received the AZD1222 COVID-19 vaccine.

This clone was counted only a few times. Germline is not matched at one junction end, which may reflect a read error. This sequence joins TRBV4-1 and TRBJ1-2, with no clear D. The CDR3 contains 13 residues. Germline V gene lookup returns CDR1 MGHRA and CDR2 YSYEKL. For the CDR3, the DNA is TGCGCCAGCAGCCAAGAAGAAGGGATCGGCTTCACCTTC. It codes for CASSQEEGIGFTF.

The chain links TRBV11-1 to TRBJ2-1, with 7 nucleotides matching TRBD2. The CDR3 consists of 14 residues. Trimming cost V 5 bases and J 8 bases; bases outside gene matches: 9. The germline CDR1 and CDR2 sequences are SGHAT and FQDESV (reference sequence). CDR3 protein: CASSRGEGRDEQFF. CDR3 in DNA: TGTGCCAGCAGCCGAGGGGAGGGCCGAGATGAGCAGTTCTTC.

V is TRBV24-1 and J is TRBJ1-4; 10 bases align to TRBD1. The germline gives CDR1 KGHDR, CDR2 SFDVKD. CDR3 size: 16 residues. The V segment lost 3 bases and the J segment 8 bases; nucleotides outside the gene matches: 8. The CDR3 sequence: CATSDPSGTGDEKLFF. The CDR3 nucleotides are TGTGCCACCAGTGATCCTTCCGGGACAGGGGACGAAAAACTGTTTTTT.

This clone was detected once. V and J are TRBV9 and TRBJ2-3; perhaps D is TRBD1 or TRBD2 (6 bases each). This CDR3 region has 16 residues. Germline loops: CDR1 SGDLS, CDR2 YYNGEE. The V end was cut by 4 bases, the J end by 4 bases, with 19 bases between. CDR3 amino acids: CASSPQGLAVPDTQYF. For the CDR3, the DNA is TGTGCCAGCAGCCCACAGGGACTGGCCGTACCAGATACGCAGTATTTT.

The chain is built from TRBV18 and TRBJ2-7; D remains unclear. This CDR3 contains 14 residues. The V gene lost 3 bases and the J gene lost 1 base, with 10 bases spanning the gap. Germline loops: CDR1 KGHSH, CDR2 LQKENI. CDR3 sequence (DNA): TGTGCCAGCTCACCCTTCGACCGGTCCTACGAGCAGTACTTC. It encodes CASSPFDRSYEQYF.

The gene calls are TRBV6-2 or TRBV6-3 and TRBJ2-2; D call uncertain. The V end lost 0 bases, the J end lost 0 bases, and 8 bases lay between the germline ends. The CDR3 extends over 16 amino acids. Looked up from germline, CDR1 is MNHEY and CDR2 is SVGEGT. The CDR3 region is CASSYSSLANTGELFF. The DNA for the CDR3 is TGTGCCAGCAGTTACTCTAGCCTCGCGAACACCGGGGAGCTGTTTTTT.

The gene calls are TRBV5-5 and TRBJ2-7, with 13 nucleotides matching TRBD2. CDR1 is SGHKS and CDR2 is YYEKEE in the germline V gene (reference sequence). After removal of 3 bases from V and 2 bases from J, the junction contained 11 bases not matched to a gene. This CDR3 spans 18 amino acids. The CDR3 here is CASSSGLAGKPTAYEQYF. CDR3 DNA: TGTGCCAGCAGCTCGGGACTAGCGGGAAAACCTACAGCCTACGAGCAGTACTTC.

The rearrangement uses TRBV6-6 and TRBJ1-1, with D maybe TRBD1 (6 bases). Between the trimmed V and J ends, which lost 1 base and 1 base, there was a span of 10 bases. CDR3 length: 15 residues. Germline lookup yields CDR1 MNHNY and CDR2 SVGAGI (reference sequence). In DNA, the CDR3 is TGTGCCAGCAGTTACTGGAGGGGGAAGAACACTGAAGCTTTCTTT. Translated, it gives CASSYWRGKNTEAFF.

The V call is TRBV5-1, the J call TRBJ2-1, with 11 bases fitting TRBD2. Per the germline V gene, CDR1 is SGHRS and CDR2 is YFSETQ. After removal of 0 bases from V and 0 bases from J, the junction contained 2 bases not matched to a gene. The CDR3 consists of 17 residues. The CDR3 is CASSLGLAGYSYNEQFF. The CDR3 coding sequence is TGCGCCAGCAGCTTGGGACTAGCGGGATACTCCTACAATGAGCAGTTCTTC.

The genes are TRBV28 and TRBJ1-4; 7 bases fit TRBD1. The V and J ends lost 3 bases and 8 bases, in that order; junction bases with no gene match: 15. Germline CDR1 is MDHEN and CDR2 is SYDVKM. The length of the CDR3 is 17 residues. Here the CDR3 reads CASSFHFEATGWEKLFF. DNA for the CDR3: TGTGCCAGCAGTTTCCACTTCGAAGCGACAGGGTGGGAAAAACTGTTTTTT.

This clone was picked up many times. CDR3 region: CASSRRNEQFF. CDR3 nucleotide sequence: TGTGCCAGCAGTCGGAGGAATGAGCAGTTCTTC. The V call is TRBV7-2, the J call TRBJ2-1, with D tentatively TRBD2 (5 bases). Germline assignment: CDR1 SGHTA and CDR2 FQGNSA. V was cut by 6 bases and J by 7 bases, with 7 bases left in between. The CDR3 runs to 11 residues.

V usage is TRBV11-3 and J usage is TRBJ1-1, with 11 bases fitting TRBD1. CDR3 length: 14 residues. With 5 bases clipped from V and 6 bases from J, the junction kept 5 bases outside the gene matches. Germline values: CDR1 SGHNT, CDR2 YENEEA. CDR3 amino acids: CASSEGQGASEAFF. The CDR3, as DNA: TGTGCCAGCAGCGAAGGACAGGGGGCGTCTGAAGCTTTCTTT.

The V gene is TRBV20-1, the J gene TRBJ2-3; D remains unclear. Trimming left V 3 bases short and J 3 bases short, with 1 base between. Germline CDR1 DFQATT, CDR2 SNEGSKA (reference sequence). This CDR3 comprises 10 residues. As DNA, the CDR3 is TGCAGTGCTAGGACAGATACGCAGTATTTT. Residues: CSARTDTQYF.

This clone turned up a few times. This chain links TRBV7-3 with TRBJ2-2; 12 bases are a match to TRBD1. The CDR3 loop spans 16 amino acids. The V segment lost 4 bases and the J segment 3 bases; nucleotides outside the gene matches: 3. In germline, CDR1 is SGHTA, CDR2 FQGTGA. The DNA for the CDR3 is TGTGCCAGCAGCTCGGGACAGGGGGCTGACACCGGGGAGCTGTTTTTT. Protein sequence: CASSSGQGADTGELFF. The full variable domain, rest sourced from reference TRBV7-3 and TRBJ2-2, is GAGVSQTPSNKVTEKGKYVELRCDPISGHTALYWYRQSLGQGPEFLIYFQGTGAADDSGLPNDRFFAVRPEGSVSTLKIQRTERGDSAVYLCASSSGQGADTGELFFGEGSRLTVL.

This chain links TRBV5-4 with TRBJ2-7; 8 nucleotides align to TRBD2. The germline V gene encodes CDR1 SGHNT and CDR2 YYREEE (reference sequence). The J segment lost 4 bases and the V segment lost 4 bases, leaving 7 bases of the junction unmatched. The CDR3 runs 14 residues. CDR3 DNA: TGTGCCAGCAGCCCCACGGGGGGGATTTACGAGCAGTACTTC. Protein: CASSPTGGIYEQYF.

CDR3 nucleotides: TGTGCCAGCACCAGAACCGGGACAGGAGACTACGAGCAGTACTTC. Translating gives CASTRTGTGDYEQYF. The chain links TRBV11-1 to TRBJ2-7, with TRBD1 identical over 8 bases. This CDR3 is built from 15 residues. The junction had 11 bases not matched to a gene; V was cut back by 7 bases and J by 3 bases. Germline V lookup: CDR1 SGHAT, CDR2 FQDESV (reference sequence).